This passage covers 8 T cell receptor beta chains from one sample sequenced in a study of blood T cell repertoires in COVID-19. The protocol was immunoSEQ multiplex PCR, while the TCRdb copy is restricted to in-frame clones and leaves out a portion. The profile shows around 28,000 clones, over 75% of them singletons. Sequences were obtained from peripheral blood. The receptors come from a man aged 70-80 years with active COVID-19.

The V gene is TRBV2, the J gene TRBJ1-2; D perhaps matches TRBD1 (6 bases). V shed 6 bases and J shed 8 bases, with 13 bases lying between them. Germline CDR1 reads SNHLY; CDR2 reads FYNNEI. This CDR3 has 12 residues. The CDR3 loop is CASSVGARGYTF. CDR3 sequence (DNA): TGTGCCAGCAGCGTGGGGGCGCGGGGCTACACCTTC.

This clone was found once. V usage is TRBV15 and J usage is TRBJ2-7, with 11 bases fitting TRBD1. This CDR3 spans 14 amino acids. The germline V gene encodes CDR1 LNHNV and CDR2 YYDKDF (reference sequence). The V and J ends lost 3 bases and 5 bases, in that order; junction bases with no gene match: 3. The CDR3: CATSRDRGLHEQYF. As DNA, the CDR3 is TGTGCCACCAGCAGGGACAGGGGGCTCCACGAGCAGTACTTC. The full variable domain, completed using reference TRBV15 and TRBJ2-7, is DAMVIQNPRYQVTQFGKPVTLSCSQTLNHNVMYWYQQKSSQAPKLLFHYYDKDFNNEADTPDNFQSRRPNTSFCFLDIRSPGLGDTAMYLCATSRDRGLHEQYFGPGTRLTVT.

V usage is TRBV7-2 and J usage is TRBJ2-3; 10 bases line up with TRBD1. V gave up 4 bases and J gave up 9 bases; unmatched junction bases: 4. Germline V CDR1 and CDR2: SGHTA, FQGNSA. The CDR3 length is 13 residues. The CDR3 region is CASSSGQGGTQYF. The DNA for the CDR3 is TGTGCCAGCAGCTCCGGACAGGGGGGGACGCAGTATTTT. Full variable domain (rest looked up from reference TRBV7-2 and TRBJ2-3): GAGVSQSPSNKVTEKGKDVELRCDPISGHTALYWYRQSLGQGLEFLIYFQGNSAPDKSGLPSDRFSAERTGGSVSTLTIQRTQQEDSAVYLCASSSGQGGTQYFGPGTRLTVL.

V is TRBV27 and J is TRBJ1-5; TRBD1 agrees at 7 bases. In germline, CDR1 is MNHEY, CDR2 SMNVEV (reference sequence). The V and J ends lost 5 bases and 1 base, in that order; junction bases with no gene match: 8. This CDR3 region has 16 residues. The CDR3 DNA sequence: TGTGCCAGCAGTCTCGTAGGACAGGTGAGCAATCAGCCCCAGCATTTT. It yields the protein CASSLVGQVSNQPQHF.

V gene TRBV4-2 combines with J gene TRBJ1-1; 10 bases agree with TRBD1. V lost 6 bases, J lost 1 base, and 17 bases stayed unmatched. The CDR3 has 19 amino acids. Germline V gene lookup returns CDR1 LGHNA and CDR2 YNFKEQ. CDR3 in amino acids: CASRLNRGGTGDWNTEAFF. The CDR3 coding sequence is TGTGCCAGCAGACTTAATCGGGGGGGGACAGGGGATTGGAACACTGAAGCTTTCTTT.

This chain joins TRBV7-9 and TRBJ2-7; 8 bases are a match to TRBD1. There are 14 residues in the CDR3. CDR1 and CDR2 from the germline V gene are SEHNR and FQNEAQ (reference sequence). V trimming: 1 base; J trimming: 2 bases; junction bases outside the gene matches: 1. The CDR3 region has the DNA TGTGCCAGCAGCTTAGGCAGGGGGCCCTACGAGCAGTACTTC. It translates to CASSLGRGPYEQYF.

The chain uses TRBV7-9 and TRBJ2-2; D ambiguous. In germline, CDR1 is SEHNR, CDR2 FQNEAQ (reference sequence). Trimming took 2 bases from V and 5 from J, leaving 3 bases between them. This CDR3 is built from 12 residues. CDR3 sequence reads: CASSLHTGELFF. CDR3 sequence (DNA): TGTGCCAGCAGCTTACATACCGGGGAGCTGTTTTTT.

The CDR3 DNA is TGTGCCAGCAGCCTACGGGCAGGGGCCTCCACCGGGGAGCTGTTTTTT. Residues: CASSLRAGASTGELFF. The chain recombines TRBV14 with TRBJ2-2; the D gene is possibly TRBD1 (6 bases). The V gene's germline CDR1 is SGHDN and CDR2 FVKESK. V was pared by 4 bases and J by 4 bases, with 16 bases between. The CDR3 spans 16 residues.